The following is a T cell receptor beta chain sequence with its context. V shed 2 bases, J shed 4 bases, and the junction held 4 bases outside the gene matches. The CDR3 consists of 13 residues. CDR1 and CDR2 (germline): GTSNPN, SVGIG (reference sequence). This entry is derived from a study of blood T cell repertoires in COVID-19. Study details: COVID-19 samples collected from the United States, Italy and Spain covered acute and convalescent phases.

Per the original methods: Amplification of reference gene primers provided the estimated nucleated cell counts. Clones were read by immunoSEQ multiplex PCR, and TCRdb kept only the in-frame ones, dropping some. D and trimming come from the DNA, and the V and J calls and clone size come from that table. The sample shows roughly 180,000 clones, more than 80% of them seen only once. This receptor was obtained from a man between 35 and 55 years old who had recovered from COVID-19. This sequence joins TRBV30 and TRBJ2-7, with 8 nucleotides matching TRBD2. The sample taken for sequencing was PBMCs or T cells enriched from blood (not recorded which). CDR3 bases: TGTGCCTGGAGTTATAGCGGGATGTACGAGCAGTACTTC. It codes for CAWSYSGMYEQYF.